The sequence of this T cell receptor beta chain was determined in a study of Ad26.COV2.S vaccination and SARS-CoV-2 variants. Overall study: The COV1001 Ad26.COV2.S trial arm included the donor. Intramuscular Ad26.COV2.S doses were given once or twice, 56 days apart. The study, taken as a whole, reports: Post-vaccination breadth of spike-specific CD8+ and CD4+ T cell responses was reportedly substantial.

The CDR3 sequence is 14 residues long. The ends lost 7 bases at V and 0 bases at J; junction bases unmatched: 7. Germline CDR1 and CDR2: SGHRS and YFSETQ. Treatment reported: 19 received Ad26.COV2.S at low or high dose, single or two shots; several received placebo; per-sample allocation not given. At day 63 after the first vaccine or placebo injection, samples were drawn. A Boston donor was an adult aged 18-55 years. A word on this clone: Its antigen is not identified.

Sequenced by immunoSEQ multiplex PCR; TCRdb stores in-frame clones only, minus some. The sample has 500,000 or so clones, around 85% seen once. Sequenced here: peripheral blood, sampled in a trial of Ad26.COV2.S vaccine versus placebo. The V and J genes are TRBV5-1 and TRBJ2-7; 7 positions agree with TRBD2. This sequence originates from a person between 18 and 65 years old who received the Ad26.COV2.S COVID-19 vaccine or a placebo. As DNA, the CDR3 is TGCGCCAGCCGTCCTCTAGCGGCCTCCTACGAGCAGTACTTC. Residues: CASRPLAASYEQYF.